This TCR beta chain was identified during a study of T cell responses to AZD1222 COVID-19 vaccine (dated by TCRdb to the early 2020s). At the level of the whole study: AZD1222 recipients given second doses at about 4 weeks or at about 12 weeks were pooled, since spike-specific TCR depth and breadth were not found to differ between the two schedules. A total of roughly 240 trial participants underwent TCR sequencing, of whom around 200 received two doses of AZD1222 and some 25 received two doses of the MenACWY control vaccine. Enrollment into the trials was organized by age into subgroups of 18-55, 56-69 and 70-plus years, and those subgroups contained approximately 150, 30 and 60 TCR-sequenced participants, respectively. Findings and caveats that apply to the study as a whole: Most participants were white British and females outnumbered males, and the authors suggested that clonal diversity may have been underestimated. Reportedly, almost half of the unique spike-specific TCRs recognized epitopes lying outside the regions that are mutated in the B.1.351 and B.1.1.7 variants. A significant rise in spike-specific TCR breadth and depth was observed after two AZD1222 doses relative to day 0 and relative to MenACWY recipients. Only five to seven AZD1222 recipients were SARS-CoV-2 seropositive at baseline, limiting conclusions about previously exposed vaccinees. The vaccine-associated CD4 TCRs covered the entire spike protein, and the dominant responses fell in regions 160-218 and 743-854. Because no day 14 peak-response samples were available, repertoires were characterized only after the peak T cell response. The 56-69-year group was small, and its depth increase did not reach significance, likely because of low power.

The sample's time point label, decoded: baseline before first vaccination. The vaccinee samples were drawn from two UK trials, COV001 and COV002, one of which was a single-blind randomized controlled phase 2/3 trial testing AZD1222 (ChAdOx1 nCoV-19) in healthy adults. Trial participant PBMC samples were collected at day 0 and day 28 after the second dose for TCRbeta chain sequencing. This clone was observed once. Its antigen remains undetermined. It has no much larger one-base neighbor in the sample; base qualities were not kept. The CDR3 regions of human TCRbeta chains were analyzed by immunosequencing. The source study handled its data this way. TCRs in the repertoires were compared against a reference library of SARS-CoV-2-specific TCRs that had been generated with the MIRA antigen-specificity platform. Breadth was defined as the fraction of unique TCRs that were SARS-CoV-2-associated. Depth was defined as the fraction of total T cells that were SARS-CoV-2-associated. Using the MIRA data, each spike-specific TCR was assigned both to the spike region to which the TCR was reactive and to a CD4 or CD8 class. Log10-transformed breadth and depth values were compared by one-way ANOVA with Sidak's multiple comparisons tests. The source is immuneACCESS, and TCRdb retained only in-frame sequences with V and J called. Part of the clones is not carried over; for the studies checked, unresolved V genes explain less than half of this, and the remainder is unexplained. V, J and clone size reflect that table, while D and trimming were determined from the DNA. In all, the sample holds some 130,000 clones, and approximately 90% of those were seen once. The ten top clones hold 8% to 9.5% of the sample.

The TCR sequence derives from an adult in good health. The sample here was peripheral blood, taken on day 0 of AZD1222 vaccination.

Here is the DNA: TGTGCCAGCAGCGACGACAGGGCTTACACTGAAGCTTTCTTT. This codes for CASSDDRAYTEAFF. The rearrangement combines TRBV7-8 with TRBJ1-1; 7 nucleotides in the junction match TRBD1. CDR1 and CDR2 were assigned from the germline V gene as SGHVS and FQNEAQ. The CDR3 contains 14 residues, cysteine and phenylalanine counted. The only DNA kept is the CDR3, 42 bases in frame from the first base. The V end gives up 5 bases and the J end 3 bases, leaving 6 bases in the junction not matched to a gene.